The sequence of this T cell receptor (beta chain) was determined in a study of blood T cell repertoires in COVID-19. About the study: PBMCs, B-cell-depleted T cells, or T cells provided the cDNA or gDNA that made up the material.

Trimming took 2 bases from V and 3 from J; bases not matched to a gene: 8. Germline loops: CDR1 SGHTA, CDR2 FQGNSA. There are 16 residues in the CDR3. Clones were sequenced by immunoSEQ multiplex PCR, and TCRdb holds only the in-frame ones, with some missing. Among around 250,000 clones listed, 70% to 90% were seen once. Clinical histories supplied by participants themselves formed the basis of cohort assignment. This chain links TRBV7-2 with TRBJ2-3; 7 positions match TRBD2. This receptor was obtained from a woman aged 45-65 years who had recovered from COVID-19. The sample consisted of PBMCs or T cells enriched from blood (not recorded which). The CDR3 DNA sequence: TGTGCCAGCAGCTTACGGGGCGGGAGACGGACAGATACGCAGTATTTT. Translating gives CASSLRGGRRTDTQYF.